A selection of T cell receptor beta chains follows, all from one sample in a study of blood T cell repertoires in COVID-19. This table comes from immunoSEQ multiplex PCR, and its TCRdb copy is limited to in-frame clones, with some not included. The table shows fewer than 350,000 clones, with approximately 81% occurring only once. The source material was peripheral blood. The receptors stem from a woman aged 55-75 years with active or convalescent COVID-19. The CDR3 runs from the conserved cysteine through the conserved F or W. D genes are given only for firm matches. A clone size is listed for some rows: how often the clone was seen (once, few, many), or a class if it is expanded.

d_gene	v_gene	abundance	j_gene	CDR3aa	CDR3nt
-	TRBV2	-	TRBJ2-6	CANSQINALLSGANVLTF	TGTGCCAACTCACAGATTAACGCACTTCTCTCTGGGGCCAACGTCCTGACTTTC
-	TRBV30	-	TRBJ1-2	CAWSTNRDQGYTF	TGTGCCTGGAGTACGAACAGGGATCAAGGCTACACCTTC
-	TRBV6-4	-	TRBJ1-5	CASSDSLRIGVRVGNQPQHF	TGTGCCAGCAGTGACTCGCTTCGGATCGGGGTTAGAGTGGGCAATCAGCCCCAGCATTTT
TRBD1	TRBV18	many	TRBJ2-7	CASSGTGSYEQYF	TGTGCCAGCTCCGGGACAGGGTCCTACGAGCAGTACTTC
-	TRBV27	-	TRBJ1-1	CASIPQGGNTEAFF	TGTGCCAGCATCCCACAGGGTGGGAACACTGAAGCTTTCTTT
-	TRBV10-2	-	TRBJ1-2	CASSDLRRYGYGYTF	TGCGCCAGCAGTGATCTGCGGCGGTACGGCTATGGCTACACCTTC
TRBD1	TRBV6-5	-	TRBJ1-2	CASRGQGGNYGYTF	TGTGCCAGCAGGGGACAGGGGGGGAACTATGGCTACACCTTC
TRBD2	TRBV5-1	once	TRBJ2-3	CTSSFLPTGGAGTDTQYF	TGCACCAGCAGCTTCCTGCCCACCGGGGGGGCCGGCACAGATACGCAGTATTTT
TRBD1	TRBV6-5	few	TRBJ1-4	CASSYGGRGEGKLFF	TGTGCCAGCAGTTACGGGGGCAGGGGGGAAGGAAAACTGTTTTTT
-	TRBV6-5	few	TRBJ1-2	CASSYSHGGQNYGYTF	TGTGCCAGCAGTTACTCCCATGGGGGCCAGAACTATGGCTACACCTTC
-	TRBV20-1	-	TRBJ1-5	CSASGQSNQPQHF	TGCAGTGCTAGTGGGCAGAGCAATCAGCCCCAGCATTTT
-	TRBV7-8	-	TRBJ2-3	CASSPPPGGGTDTQYF	TGTGCCAGCAGCCCCCCACCCGGCGGGGGCACAGATACGCAGTATTTT
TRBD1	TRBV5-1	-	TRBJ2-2	CASSLAGQGANTGELFF	TGCGCCAGCAGCTTGGCCGGGCAGGGGGCAAACACCGGGGAGCTGTTTTTT
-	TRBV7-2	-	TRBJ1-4	CASSLIRGSEPATNEKLFF	TGTGCCAGCAGCTTAATAAGGGGGTCCGAGCCCGCAACTAATGAAAAACTGTTTTTT
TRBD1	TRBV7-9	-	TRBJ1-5	CASSVTGGKGQPQHF	TGTGCCAGCAGTGTTACAGGGGGCAAGGGTCAGCCCCAGCATTTT
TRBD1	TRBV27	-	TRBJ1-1	CASSTTGVVFF	TGTGCCAGCAGCACGACAGGGGTAGTTTTCTTT
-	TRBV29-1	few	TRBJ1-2	CSAGGWGQNYGYTF	TGCAGCGCGGGGGGTTGGGGACAAAACTATGGCTACACCTTC
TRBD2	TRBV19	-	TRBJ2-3	CASNPVRGGSTDTQYF	TGTGCCAGTAACCCCGTGCGGGGGGGCTCCACAGATACGCAGTATTTT
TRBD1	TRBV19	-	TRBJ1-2	CAAGTGVYGYTF	TGTGCCGCCGGGACAGGGGTTTATGGCTACACCTTC
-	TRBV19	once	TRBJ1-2	CASIGRTDRHYGYTF	TGTGCCAGTATCGGACGGACTGACCGCCACTATGGCTACACCTTC